These 13 T cell receptor beta chains were all obtained from the same sample, sequenced in a study of blood T cells in healthy people across ages. Through a sample-barcoded 5' primer and a J-beta primer mix, a second PCR was run for roughly 6 to 11 cycles. Via MiXCR, TCRdb re-called the 5' RACE reads, giving one row per CDR3 protein. The table lists some 760,000 distinct CDR3 sequences, approximately 25% of them singletons. These data were also reused for a study on T cells of mothers and their children.

The specimen sequenced was blood. All receptors come from a boy between 10 and 17 years old in good health.

The rearrangement joins TRBV9 to TRBJ2-5; TRBD2 matches at 9 bases. The J call could be wrong; TRBJ2-7 is a better fit for the DNA end. The germline gives CDR1 SGDLS, CDR2 YYNGEE. This CDR3 has 17 amino acids. The CDR3 loop is CASSESHFMAGGYEQYF. The CDR3 coding sequence is TGTGCCAGCAGCGAGTCCCATTTCATGGCGGGAGGGTACGAGCAGTACTTC.

This clonotype was detected only a few times. The V gene is TRBV7-2, the J gene TRBJ1-5; D call uncertain. CDR3 length: 15 residues. V lost 2 bases, J lost 0 bases, and 8 bases lay in between. Germline assignment: CDR1 SGHTA and CDR2 FQGNSA. CDR3 amino acids: CASSLTPDSNQPQHF. The CDR3 bases are TGTGCCAGCAGCTTAACTCCAGATAGCAATCAGCCCCAGCATTTT.

CDR3 loop: CASTLHGGESTDTQYF. CDR3 nucleotides: TGTGCCAGCACCCTTCACGGCGGGGAGAGCACAGATACGCAGTATTTT. This chain uses TRBV7-3 with TRBJ2-3, with D possibly TRBD2 on 6 matching bases. This CDR3 spans 16 amino acids. CDR1 and CDR2 (germline): SGHTA, FQGTGA. V lost 7 bases and J 0 bases, leaving 17 bases between the germline ends.

The chain joins TRBV6-1 to TRBJ2-2, with unresolved D. In germline, CDR1 is MNHNS, CDR2 SASEGT. The CDR3 has 13 amino acids. The V gene lost 6 bases and the J gene lost 1 base, with 6 bases spanning the gap. CDR3 residues: CASRHENTGELFF. In nucleotides, the CDR3 is TGTGCCAGCAGGCACGAGAACACCGGGGAGCTGTTTTTT.

This clonotype has more than one count but fewer than ten. The chain couples TRBV29-1 to TRBJ2-5; TRBD1 agrees at 7 bases. The J call may not be correct, given that the DNA end is closer to TRBJ2-7. The length of the CDR3 is 12 residues. CDR1 and CDR2 from the germline V gene are SQVTM and ANQGSEA. CDR3 in DNA: TGCAGCGTTGCGGGACAGACCTACGAGCAGTACTTC. Its protein product is CSVAGQTYEQYF.

The rearrangement uses TRBV7-2 and TRBJ1-2; weak D call: TRBD1 (5 bases). The CDR3 has 13 residues. The germline V gene has CDR1 SGHTA and CDR2 FQGNSA. Trimming stripped 0 bases from V and 6 bases from J, with 8 bases between. In DNA form, the CDR3 reads TGTGCCAGCAGCTTAGCGTCGGGGGATGGCTACACCTTC. Its translation: CASSLASGDGYTF.

This clonotype occurred a few times. The rearrangement joins TRBV14 to TRBJ2-5, with D perhaps TRBD1 (6 bases). The DNA end lines up better with TRBJ2-1; the J call may be wrong. Per germline, CDR1 SGHDN and CDR2 FVKESK. The CDR3 extends over 16 amino acids. The CDR3 nucleotides are TGTGCCAGCAGCCAAGTACCGGGGCAGGGGAACAATGAGCAGTTCTTC. Its translation is CASSQVPGQGNNEQFF.

This chain uses TRBV20-1 with TRBJ2-7; TRBD1 or TRBD2 may be the D gene (5 bases each). The V end lost 3 bases, the J end lost 0 bases, and 15 bases lay between the germline ends. The CDR3 consists of 15 residues. Germline CDR1 DFQATT, CDR2 SNEGSKA (reference sequence). The CDR3 sequence is CSASDPGRSSYEQYF. The DNA of the CDR3 is TGCAGTGCTAGCGACCCGGGACGGAGCTCCTACGAGCAGTACTTC.

This chain links TRBV25-1 with TRBJ2-5; no clear D. CDR3 length: 12 amino acids. Germline lookup yields CDR1 MGHDK and CDR2 SYGVNS. Trimming took 1 base from V and 4 from J, leaving 4 bases between them. In DNA, the CDR3 is TGTGCCAGCAGTGAATTCCTAGAGACCCAGTACTTC. Translating it yields CASSEFLETQYF. The complete variable domain, with remaining parts taken from reference TRBV25-1 and TRBJ2-5, reads EADIYQTPRYLVIGTGKKITLECSQTMGHDKMYWYQQDPGMELHLIHYSYGVNSTEKGDLSSESTVSRIRTEHFPLTLESARPSHTSQYLCASSEFLETQYFGPGTRLLVL.

The V call is TRBV7-2, the J call TRBJ2-1; 9 positions agree with TRBD2. V was pared by 7 bases and J by 2 bases, with 6 bases of the junction left unmatched. This CDR3 has 15 amino acids. Germline CDR1 SGHTA, CDR2 FQGNSA. The CDR3 here is CASTYSGSTYNEQFF. The CDR3 DNA reads as TGTGCCAGCACCTATAGCGGGAGCACCTACAATGAGCAGTTCTTC.

The rearrangement links TRBV29-1 to TRBJ2-7; D gene uncertain. Germline V gene data show CDR1 as SQVTM and CDR2 as ANQGSEA. The CDR3 totals 12 residues. The V and J ends lost 0 bases and 1 base respectively, with 4 bases between them. The CDR3 nucleotides are TGCAGCGTTGAAGAGGAATCCTACGAGCAGTACTTC. As protein: CSVEEESYEQYF.

In DNA, the CDR3 is TGTGCCAGCAGCGTAGGATCAGAGACGACTTACGAGCAGTACTTC. Protein sequence: CASSVGSETTYEQYF. The rearrangement uses TRBV9 and TRBJ2-7; D not certain. Germline values: CDR1 SGDLS, CDR2 YYNGEE. V was trimmed by 0 bases and J by 4 bases, leaving 14 bases between them. The CDR3 has 15 amino acids.

This chain uses TRBV27 with TRBJ2-5; weak D call: TRBD2 (5 bases). Gene TRBJ2-7 matches the end of the DNA better, so the J call may be wrong. CDR1 MNHEY and CDR2 SMNVEV come from the germline V gene (reference sequence). The CDR3 extends over 14 amino acids. CDR3 protein: CASSLGGWGYEQYF. The CDR3 region has the DNA TGTGCCAGCAGTTTAGGCGGGTGGGGTTACGAGCAGTACTTC.